These 27 T cell receptor beta chains originate from one sample sequenced in a study of shared clonotypes between healthy human individuals. TCRdb keeps only in-frame clones here, not all; method: immunoSEQ multiplex PCR. The sample lists around 700,000 clones, approximately 75% occurring once. The sample was memory CD4+ T cells sorted from blood. Documented subset: CD45RA-negative fraction. These receptors were taken from a woman aged 25 to 45 in good health.

The chain is built from TRBV10-3 and TRBJ1-1; D unresolved. Germline values: CDR1 ENHRY, CDR2 SYGVKD. V lost 6 bases to trimming and J lost 0 bases, with 8 bases between them. The CDR3 contains 13 residues. For the CDR3, the DNA is TGTGCCATCAGCACGGGCCTGAACACTGAAGCTTTCTTT. The encoded protein is CAISTGLNTEAFF.

The chain employs TRBV27 and TRBJ1-5, with a weak D call TRBD1 (6 bases). The germline V and J ends were trimmed by 2 bases and 6 bases, with 8 bases remaining between them. Germline V gives CDR1 MNHEY, CDR2 SMNVEV (reference sequence). CDR3 length: 13 amino acids. The CDR3 nucleotides read TGTGCCAGCAGTTTAGGGGGCTCTCAGCCCCAGCATTTT. It yields the protein CASSLGGSQPQHF.

V and J are TRBV27 and TRBJ2-1; TRBD2 agrees at 7 bases. Trimming removed 4 bases from V and 12 bases from J; junction bases left unmatched: 12. The CDR3 spans 14 residues. Per the germline V gene, CDR1 is MNHEY and CDR2 is SMNVEV (reference sequence). Written as DNA, the CDR3 is TGTGCCAGCAGTTCCGGGGGAGGGGCAATGAGGCAGTTCTTC. This gives the protein CASSSGGGAMRQFF.

V and J are TRBV27 and TRBJ2-7; 9 bases agree with TRBD1. The CDR3 loop spans 15 amino acids. V shed 7 bases, J shed 3 bases, and the junction held 10 bases outside the gene matches. Germline V lookup: CDR1 MNHEY, CDR2 SMNVEV (reference sequence). The CDR3 protein is CASTVWVTGGYEQYF. CDR3 sequence (DNA): TGTGCCAGCACCGTCTGGGTGACAGGGGGCTACGAGCAGTACTTC.

The sample holds a few counts of this clone. The chain has TRBV28 and TRBJ2-7; TRBD2 aligns across 7 bases. CDR1 is MDHEN, CDR2 SYDVKM, per germline. The CDR3 contains 15 residues. Trimming took 7 bases from V and 1 from J; bases not matched to a gene: 10. In DNA, the CDR3 is TGTGCCAGCACCCCCATGGCGGGAGTTTCCTACGAGCAGTACTTC. Residues: CASTPMAGVSYEQYF.

This chain links TRBV5-4 with TRBJ1-2; 7 nucleotides agree with TRBD1. Germline assignment: CDR1 SGHNT and CDR2 YYREEE (reference sequence). The CDR3 runs to 13 residues. V shed 4 bases, J shed 4 bases, and the junction held 4 bases outside the gene matches. The CDR3 nucleotides read TGTGCCAGCAGCCGACAGGGTAGCTATGGCTACACCTTC. Amino acids: CASSRQGSYGYTF.

The chain has TRBV10-2 and TRBJ2-5, with a weak D call TRBD2 (6 bases). The J call may be incorrect, as the DNA end agrees better with TRBJ2-7. The germline V gene encodes CDR1 WSHSY and CDR2 SAAADI. The length of the CDR3 is 13 residues. CDR3 coding DNA: TGCGCCAGCAGCCCGGGGGACGGCTTCGAGCAGTACTTC. This sequence encodes CASSPGDGFEQYF.

The chain uses TRBV5-1 and TRBJ2-3; 9 bases map to TRBD2. V was clipped by 7 bases and J by 4 bases; unmatched bases: 10. The CDR3 covers 15 residues. The germline gives CDR1 SGHRS, CDR2 YFSETQ. DNA for the CDR3: TGCGCCAGCGTCGGGACTAGCCCTTTCGCAGATACGCAGTATTTT. Protein: CASVGTSPFADTQYF. The whole variable domain, remainder taken from reference TRBV5-1 and TRBJ2-3, is KAGVTQTPRYLIKTRGQQVTLSCSPISGHRSVSWYQQTPGQGLQFLFEYFSETQRNKGNFPGRFSGRQFSNSRSEMNVSTLELGDSALYLCASVGTSPFADTQYFGPGTRLTVL.

This clone was seen just once. This rearrangement joins TRBV27 to TRBJ2-5, with D possibly being TRBD2 (6 bases). V gave up 8 bases and J gave up 2 bases, with 18 bases separating them. Germline V gene sequence: CDR1 MNHEY, CDR2 SMNVEV (reference sequence). The CDR3 has 15 residues. The CDR3 spells CASADRISGQETQYF. The CDR3 DNA sequence: TGTGCCAGCGCTGATAGGATTAGCGGACAAGAGACCCAGTACTTC.

This clone appeared a few times. V and J are TRBV5-1 and TRBJ2-2; D is undetermined. Trimming removed 0 bases at V and 6 bases at J, with 15 bases between. The CDR3 runs to 16 residues. In germline, CDR1 is SGHRS, CDR2 YFSETQ. CDR3 DNA: TGCGCCAGCAGCTTGGAATGGGCTAGTGGAGCCGGGGAGCTGTTTTTT. Translated, it gives CASSLEWASGAGELFF. Filled out from reference TRBV5-1 and TRBJ2-2, the complete variable domain reads KAGVTQTPRYLIKTRGQQVTLSCSPISGHRSVSWYQQTPGQGLQFLFEYFSETQRNKGNFPGRFSGRQFSNSRSEMNVSTLELGDSALYLCASSLEWASGAGELFFGEGSRLTVL.

The gene calls are TRBV29-1 and TRBJ2-3; TRBD2 aligns across 11 bases. The V gene's germline CDR1 is SQVTM and CDR2 ANQGSEA. This CDR3 has 13 amino acids. Germline trimming cut 4 bases from V and 4 bases from J; bases unmatched to any gene: 1. The CDR3 spells CSVGLAGPDTQYF. The CDR3 DNA sequence: TGCAGCGTTGGACTAGCGGGACCAGATACGCAGTATTTT.

The chain employs TRBV6-1 and TRBJ2-3; 13 bases agree with TRBD2. This CDR3 region has 16 residues. Germline V gene sequence: CDR1 MNHNS, CDR2 SASEGT. Trimming cost V 0 bases and J 6 bases; bases outside gene matches: 3. The CDR3 sequence is CASSEARTSGSDTQYF. CDR3 coding DNA: TGTGCCAGCAGTGAAGCCCGGACTAGCGGGAGCGATACGCAGTATTTT.

The J gene is TRBJ1-5, the V gene TRBV6-5, with D perhaps matching TRBD1 (5 bases). Germline V CDR1 and CDR2: MNHEY, SVGAGI. This CDR3 spans 11 amino acids. V shed 7 bases and J shed 11 bases, with 12 bases lying between them. CDR3 region: CASTPSGAQHF. DNA of the CDR3: TGTGCCAGCACCCCGTCGGGGGCCCAGCATTTT.

This clone was seen only once. The chain joins TRBV6-4 to TRBJ2-3; D is unresolved. This CDR3 contains 12 residues. Trimming removed 7 bases at V and 2 bases at J, with 7 bases between. Germline V CDR1 and CDR2: MRHNA, SNTAGT. The CDR3 DNA reads as TGTGCCAGCACGGCGGACACAGATACGCAGTATTTT. As protein: CASTADTDTQYF.

This chain connects TRBV7-3 to TRBJ2-1; 13 bases fit TRBD2. Germline trimming cut 3 bases from V and 10 bases from J; bases unmatched to any gene: 9. Germline assignment: CDR1 SGHTA and CDR2 FQGTGA. The CDR3 sequence is 16 residues long. The CDR3 bases are TGTGCCAGCAGCTTGGGTTGGACTAGCGGGAGTCCCGAGCAGTTCTTC. Its translation is CASSLGWTSGSPEQFF.

This clone was seen only a few times. The chain joins TRBV18 to TRBJ2-7, with D uncertain. CDR3 length: 13 amino acids. The V gene's germline CDR1 is KGHSH and CDR2 LQKENI. Trimming took 4 bases from V and 7 from J, leaving 14 bases between them. In DNA form, the CDR3 reads TGTGCCAGCTCACTGGTCCATCTCGGGGAGCAGTACTTC. This encodes CASSLVHLGEQYF.

The genes are TRBV2 and TRBJ1-1; the D is unclear. Germline V gives CDR1 SNHLY, CDR2 FYNNEI. The CDR3 loop spans 13 amino acids. V was clipped by 0 bases and J by 8 bases, with 10 bases between them. CDR3 sequence (DNA): TGTGCCAGCAGTGAAGCCGTGCGCACGGAAGCTTTCTTT. This translates into CASSEAVRTEAFF.

The chain links TRBV2 to TRBJ2-7; D perhaps matches TRBD2 (6 bases). Trimming took off 6 bases at V and 7 bases at J, with 19 bases between the two ends. Looked up from germline, CDR1 is SNHLY and CDR2 is FYNNEI. This CDR3 spans 14 amino acids. In nucleotides, the CDR3 is TGTGCCAGCAGACCGGGACTCCGGGGCTGGGAGCAGTACTTC. Translated, it gives CASRPGLRGWEQYF.

The chain combines TRBV29-1 with TRBJ1-2, with D tentatively TRBD1 (6 bases). Per germline, CDR1 SQVTM and CDR2 ANQGSEA. The CDR3 is 13 amino acids. Trimming took 4 bases from V and 6 from J, leaving 15 bases between them. In DNA, the CDR3 is TGCAGCGTTGTCGTGGGGGGCGGTAATGGCTACACCTTC. This sequence encodes CSVVVGGGNGYTF.

The V and J genes are TRBV19 and TRBJ1-5, with D unresolved. CDR3 length: 15 amino acids. Germline loops: CDR1 LNHDA, CDR2 SQIVND (reference sequence). The V and J ends lost 7 bases and 0 bases respectively, with 13 bases between them. CDR3 in DNA: TGTGCCAGTAAGGTGGCGGAATATAGCAATCAGCCCCAGCATTTT. Translating gives CASKVAEYSNQPQHF.

This clone has just a few counts. The rearrangement joins TRBV7-2 to TRBJ1-1, with a tentative D call TRBD1 (6 bases). The length of the CDR3 is 15 residues. CDR1 SGHTA and CDR2 FQGNSA come from the germline V gene. V lost 5 bases to trimming and J lost 4 bases, with 17 bases between them. In nucleotides, the CDR3 is TGTGCCAGCAGCCATCACAGGGTGAGGGGCACTGAAGCTTTCTTT. Translating gives CASSHHRVRGTEAFF. Based on the CDR3 plus reference TRBV7-2 and TRBJ1-1, the full variable domain is GAGVSQSPSNKVTEKGKDVELRCDPISGHTALYWYRQSLGQGLEFLIYFQGNSAPDKSGLPSDRFSAERTGGSVSTLTIQRTQQEDSAVYLCASSHHRVRGTEAFFGQGTRLTVV.

V gene TRBV6-4 combines with J gene TRBJ2-5; 7 positions agree with TRBD2. With V trimmed by 3 bases and J by 5 bases, 9 bases remained unmatched. Germline V lookup: CDR1 MRHNA, CDR2 SNTAGT. The CDR3 runs 15 residues. CDR3 in amino acids: CASSEYAGEGETQYF. CDR3 bases: TGTGCCAGCAGTGAATATGCGGGAGAGGGGGAGACCCAGTACTTC.

J is TRBJ2-1 and V is TRBV5-1; a possible D gene is TRBD1 (6 bases). CDR3 length equals 15 residues. V was cut by 2 bases and J by 3 bases, with 12 bases left in between. The germline V gene encodes CDR1 SGHRS and CDR2 YFSETQ. CDR3 sequence (DNA): TGCGCCAGCAGCTTTGTCACAGGGTTCTACAATGAGCAGTTCTTC. It is translated as CASSFVTGFYNEQFF.

The J gene is TRBJ1-2, the V gene TRBV18; D is perhaps TRBD1 (6 bases). Germline V gene data show CDR1 as KGHSH and CDR2 as LQKENI. Trimming stripped 2 bases from V and 6 bases from J, with 13 bases between. The length of the CDR3 is 14 residues. CDR3 sequence reads: CASSPVPGADGYTF. CDR3 nucleotides: TGTGCCAGCTCACCAGTTCCGGGGGCGGATGGCTACACCTTC.

About this clone: Different DNA sequences within this sample yield the same CDR3. The chain joins TRBV5-1 to TRBJ2-7, with 12 bases lining up with TRBD1. In germline, CDR1 is SGHRS, CDR2 YFSETQ. Trimming removed 5 bases from V and 6 bases from J; junction bases left unmatched: 6. The CDR3 extends over 14 amino acids. The CDR3 protein is CASSTGTGGLEQYF. CDR3 DNA sequence: TGCGCCAGCAGTACCGGGACAGGGGGCCTCGAGCAGTACTTC.

This clone was counted once. The rearrangement links TRBV6-5 to TRBJ2-4; D perhaps matches TRBD1 (5 bases). Trimming stripped 7 bases from V and 5 bases from J, with 12 bases between. Germline V gene lookup returns CDR1 MNHEY and CDR2 SVGAGI. The CDR3 extends over 13 amino acids. DNA of the CDR3: TGTGCCAGCAACAGGTTTGGGGAAAACATTCAGTACTTC. This codes for CASNRFGENIQYF.

This clone occurred once. The chain uses TRBV5-1 and TRBJ1-4; D is perhaps TRBD1 (6 bases). V lost 4 bases and J 11 bases, leaving 18 bases between the germline ends. CDR3 size: 14 residues. From germline, CDR1 is SGHRS and CDR2 YFSETQ. DNA for the CDR3: TGCGCCAGCAGCCTGAAGACAGGCGCAGAGAAACTGTTTTTT. Its protein product is CASSLKTGAEKLFF.